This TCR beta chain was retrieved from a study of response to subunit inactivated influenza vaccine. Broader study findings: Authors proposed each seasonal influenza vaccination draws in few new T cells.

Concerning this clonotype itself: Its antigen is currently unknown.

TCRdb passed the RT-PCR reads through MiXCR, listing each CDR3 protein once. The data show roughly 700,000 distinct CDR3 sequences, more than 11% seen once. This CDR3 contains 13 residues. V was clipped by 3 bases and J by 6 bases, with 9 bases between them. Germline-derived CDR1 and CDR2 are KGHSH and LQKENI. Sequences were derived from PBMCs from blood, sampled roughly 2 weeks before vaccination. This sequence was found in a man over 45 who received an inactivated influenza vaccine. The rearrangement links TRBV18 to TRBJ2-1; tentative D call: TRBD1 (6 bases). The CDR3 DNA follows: TGTGCCAGCTCACCCAGGGGTATCAATGAGCAGTTCTTC. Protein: CASSPRGINEQFF.